Below are 28 T cell receptor beta chains sequenced from a single sample in a study of Graves' ophthalmopathy and Graves' hyperthyroidism. Amplification targeted the TCR beta CDR3 regions, with RNA transcripts as the source material. The workflow started with a first-round RT-PCR run with HTBI primers and then moved on to a second-round multiplex PCR. A single record per CDR3 protein comes from TCRdb applying MiXCR to the multiplex PCR reads. The sample lists 650,000 to 900,000 distinct CDR3 sequences, 40% occurring once. Sequenced: peripheral blood. Receptor source: an adult man with Graves' ophthalmopathy.

This chain uses TRBV19 with TRBJ2-5, with 10 bases fitting TRBD2. CDR3 length equals 15 residues. V gave up 5 bases and J gave up 2 bases; unmatched junction bases: 5. Germline V gives CDR1 LNHDA, CDR2 SQIVND (reference sequence). The CDR3 protein is CASSAELAGQETQYF. CDR3 in DNA: TGTGCCAGTAGTGCCGAACTAGCGGGACAAGAGACCCAGTACTTC.

The CDR3 sequence is CASSLPGTWEVHEQYF. CDR3 DNA sequence: TGTGCCAGCAGCCTACCCGGGACCTGGGAGGTCCACGAGCAGTACTTC. This chain connects TRBV7-9 to TRBJ2-7; TRBD2 might be the D (6 bases). The CDR3 length is 16 residues. V was cut by 5 bases and J by 5 bases, with 22 bases left in between. In germline, CDR1 is SEHNR, CDR2 FQNEAQ (reference sequence).

The chain is built from TRBV4-2 and TRBJ1-1; TRBD1 is a possible D gene (6 bases). This CDR3 region has 14 residues. The germline V gene has CDR1 LGHNA and CDR2 YNFKEQ. Trimming stripped 1 base from V and 5 bases from J, with 11 bases between. The CDR3 DNA reads TGTGCCAGCAGCCAAGTAGGGGGAGAGACTGAAGCTTTCTTT. Amino acids: CASSQVGGETEAFF.

This clonotype has more than one count but fewer than ten. The rearrangement links TRBV20-1 to TRBJ2-7; 9 bases are shared with TRBD2. CDR1 and CDR2 from the germline V gene are DFQATT and SNEGSKA (reference sequence). With 1 base clipped from V and 3 bases from J, the junction kept 7 bases outside the gene matches. CDR3 length: 15 residues. Here the CDR3 reads CSARAKAGGDYEQYF. CDR3 bases: TGCAGTGCTAGAGCGAAAGCGGGGGGCGACTACGAGCAGTACTTC.

The V gene is TRBV20-1, the J gene TRBJ2-7, with TRBD2 matching 9 bases. The CDR3 is made up of 15 amino acids. Germline lookup yields CDR1 DFQATT and CDR2 SNEGSKA (reference sequence). V lost 6 bases, J lost 3 bases, and 12 bases stayed unmatched. The CDR3 region is CSAQNLMTSGYEQYF. CDR3 coding DNA: TGCAGTGCCCAGAACCTCATGACTAGCGGCTACGAGCAGTACTTC.

This clonotype was recorded a few times. The DNA of the CDR3 is TGCGCCAGCAGCCAAGGGGGGGCGACCTATGGCTACACCTTC. Its translation is CASSQGGATYGYTF. This chain connects TRBV4-3 to TRBJ1-2, with TRBD1 as a possible D gene (6 bases). This CDR3 has 14 amino acids. V shed 1 base and J shed 4 bases, with 10 bases lying between them. Germline-derived CDR1 and CDR2 are LGHNA and YSLEER.

This clonotype has more than one count but fewer than ten. This chain uses TRBV9 with TRBJ2-7; D gene ambiguous. V was shortened by 4 bases and J by 2 bases, with 13 bases between the two germline ends. The CDR3 sequence is 14 residues long. Germline CDR1 and CDR2: SGDLS and YYNGEE. The CDR3 DNA reads TGTGCCAGCAGCCAAGCTCAGGTCCCCTACGAGCAGTACTTC. Amino acids: CASSQAQVPYEQYF. Using reference TRBV9 and TRBJ2-7 for the parts outside the CDR3, the full variable domain is DSGVTQTPKHLITATGQRVTLRCSPRSGDLSVYWYQQSLDQGLQFLIQYYNGEERAKGNILERFSAQQFPDLHSELNLSSLELGDSALYFCASSQAQVPYEQYFGPGTRLTVT.

This clonotype was observed many times. The rearrangement joins TRBV15 to TRBJ1-2; TRBD1 agrees at 7 bases. CDR1 is LNHNV, CDR2 YYDKDF, per germline (reference sequence). This CDR3 is 15 amino acids long. V dropped 5 bases and J dropped 0; count of bases not matched to a gene: 6. The CDR3 DNA is TGTGCCACCAGCGGACAGGTTTTAGCTAACTATGGCTACACCTTC. Translation: CATSGQVLANYGYTF.

J is TRBJ1-2 and V is TRBV9, with TRBD1 identical over 9 bases. The germline V gene encodes CDR1 SGDLS and CDR2 YYNGEE. The CDR3 loop spans 15 amino acids. The trim removed 5 bases at V and 4 bases at J, leaving 9 bases unmatched. The DNA of the CDR3 is TGTGCCAGCAGTCGGACAGGGGATGGTAGCTATGGCTACACCTTC. It encodes CASSRTGDGSYGYTF.

Worth noting for this clonotype: A much more abundant neighbour one base away suggests this may be a read error. The CDR3 DNA sequence: TGTGCCATCAGGGGGACAGGAAGAAATGAAAAACTGTTGTTT. Translating it yields CAIRGTGRNEKLLF. The V and J genes are TRBV10-3 and TRBJ1-4; 8 positions agree with TRBD1. Germline values: CDR1 ENHRY, CDR2 SYGVKD. This CDR3 region has 14 residues.

Ten or more counts support this clonotype. The genes are TRBV5-1 and TRBJ2-5; TRBD1 is a possible D gene (5 bases). Trimming left V 1 base short and J 2 bases short, with 9 bases between. The germline V gene has CDR1 SGHRS and CDR2 YFSETQ. The CDR3 spans 14 residues. CDR3 residues: CASSLNRRQETQYF. In DNA, the CDR3 is TGCGCCAGCAGCTTGAACAGGCGGCAAGAGACCCAGTACTTC.

This clonotype was counted at least ten times. The V and J genes are TRBV10-2 and TRBJ1-2; the match to TRBD1 covers 8 bases. The CDR3 totals 16 residues. Looked up from germline, CDR1 is WSHSY and CDR2 is SAAADI. The junction had 10 bases not matched to a gene; V was cut back by 2 bases and J by 5 bases. CDR3 amino acids: CASSEVGGQAVYGYTF. DNA of the CDR3: TGCGCCAGCAGTGAGGTCGGGGGACAGGCGGTATATGGCTACACCTTC.

The chain combines TRBV15 with TRBJ1-2; a weak D match, TRBD1 (6 bases). From germline, CDR1 is LNHNV and CDR2 YYDKDF (reference sequence). Trimming stripped 3 bases from V and 4 bases from J, with 18 bases between. The CDR3 sequence is 16 residues long. CDR3 sequence (DNA): TGTGCCACCAGCAGTGAAGGGGGGGCGCAAGGCTATGGCTACACCTTC. It is translated as CATSSEGGAQGYGYTF.

V is TRBV12-3 or TRBV12-4 and J is TRBJ2-7; 7 bases fit TRBD1. The J segment lost 12 bases and the V segment lost 7 bases, leaving 18 bases of the junction unmatched. The CDR3 spans 14 residues. CDR3 in DNA: TGTGCCAGCACCACGATAGGCAGGGGGTTTTTCCTGTACTTC. As protein: CASTTIGRGFFLYF.

This clonotype was seen only a few times. V and J are TRBV9 and TRBJ1-6, with 8 nucleotides matching TRBD1. After removal of 5 bases from V and 4 bases from J, the junction contained 8 bases not matched to a gene. This CDR3 spans 16 amino acids. The germline gives CDR1 SGDLS, CDR2 YYNGEE. The CDR3 DNA is TGTGCCAGCAGACGAACAGGGGGAGGTTATAATTCACCCCTCCACTTT. It is translated as CASRRTGGGYNSPLHF.

With regard to this clonotype: This sequence may be a read error, since a much larger clone differs from it by one base. This chain joins TRBV9 and TRBJ1-6, with 7 nucleotides matching TRBD1. Germline CDR1 is SGDLS and CDR2 is YYNGEE. The length of the CDR3 is 14 residues. CDR3 in DNA: TGTGCCAGCAGCGGACAGGGTCGGTATTCACCCCCCCACTTT. It specifies CASSGQGRYSPPHF.

This chain links TRBV20-1 with TRBJ2-7; 13 bases map to TRBD2. Germline trimming cut 2 bases from V and 4 bases from J; bases unmatched to any gene: 11. This CDR3 has 17 residues. From germline, CDR1 is DFQATT and CDR2 SNEGSKA (reference sequence). The CDR3 coding sequence is TGCAGTGCTAGACTCCAACTAGCGGGAGGGCCTAGGTACGAGCAGTACTTC. Translation gives CSARLQLAGGPRYEQYF.

The chain combines TRBV11-2 with TRBJ1-4; 9 bases are a match to TRBD1. Germline assignment: CDR1 SGHAT and CDR2 FQNNGV. This CDR3 comprises 15 residues. Germline trimming cut 5 bases from V and 6 bases from J; bases unmatched to any gene: 7. The CDR3 reads CASSTRQGGDEKLFF. The CDR3 nucleotides are TGTGCCAGCAGCACCCGACAGGGGGGAGATGAAAAACTGTTTTTT.

V and J are TRBV5-6 and TRBJ1-1; the D gene is possibly TRBD1 (6 bases). V lost 0 bases, J lost 10 bases, and 7 bases lay in between. The CDR3 covers 11 residues. Germline CDR1 and CDR2: SGHDT and YYEEEE. CDR3 region: CASSLGGAAFF. CDR3 in DNA: TGTGCCAGCAGCTTGGGGGGGGCAGCTTTCTTT.

The genes are TRBV19 and TRBJ1-6, with a weak D call TRBD1 (5 bases). The CDR3 runs to 14 residues. Germline V gene data show CDR1 as LNHDA and CDR2 as SQIVND (reference sequence). Trimming cost V 3 bases and J 4 bases, with 7 bases left between them. CDR3 nucleotides: TGTGCCAGTAGTATCGACAGTTATAATTCACCCCTCCACTTT. Amino acid sequence: CASSIDSYNSPLHF.

This clonotype was detected many times. This rearrangement joins TRBV19 to TRBJ2-6; D is undetermined. Germline values: CDR1 LNHDA, CDR2 SQIVND (reference sequence). CDR3 length: 15 amino acids. Trimming took off 1 base at V and 2 bases at J, with 6 bases between the two ends. The CDR3 region is CASSIGGTGANVLTF. CDR3 DNA: TGTGCCAGTAGTATAGGGGGAACTGGGGCCAACGTCCTGACTTTC.

The chain joins TRBV9 to TRBJ1-5, with a possible D match to TRBD1 (6 bases). Germline CDR1 SGDLS, CDR2 YYNGEE. This CDR3 is built from 18 residues. V was trimmed by 2 bases and J by 3 bases, leaving 21 bases between them. CDR3 DNA: TGTGCCAGCAGCGTTACCGGGACAAGGGCCCATCTCAATCAGCCCCAGCATTTT. It is translated as CASSVTGTRAHLNQPQHF.

This clonotype showed up many times. This chain joins TRBV11-2 and TRBJ2-2; D gene unclear. The CDR3 spans 14 residues. CDR1 and CDR2 (germline): SGHAT, FQNNGV. V shed 2 bases and J shed 1 base, with 5 bases lying between them. The CDR3: CASSLRVNTGELFF. The CDR3 DNA follows: TGTGCCAGCAGCTTACGGGTGAACACCGGGGAGCTGTTTTTT.

This clonotype has ten or more counts. The chain uses TRBV10-3 and TRBJ2-7, with a weak D call TRBD1 (5 bases). Trimming pared 4 bases from V and 6 bases from J, leaving 16 bases between. The CDR3 has 14 residues. Germline CDR1 and CDR2: ENHRY and SYGVKD. The CDR3 is CAISGQGSFGEQYF. CDR3 bases: TGTGCCATCAGTGGTCAGGGTTCATTCGGCGAGCAGTACTTC.

The CDR3 DNA sequence: TGTGCCTGGAATGGGGAGGACTCCTACGAGCAGTACTTC. Translation gives CAWNGEDSYEQYF. The chain recombines TRBV30 with TRBJ2-7, with D possibly TRBD2 on 6 matching bases. Germline V CDR1 and CDR2: GTSNPN, SVGIG (reference sequence). The CDR3 has 13 amino acids. Trimming cost V 4 bases and J 0 bases, with 10 bases left between them.

The sample holds many counts of this clonotype. The chain employs TRBV29-1 and TRBJ2-2; possible D gene TRBD2, 6 bases. The germline V gene has CDR1 SQVTM and CDR2 ANQGSEA. V was trimmed by 3 bases and J by 5 bases, leaving 10 bases between them. CDR3 length: 13 amino acids. In DNA, the CDR3 is TGCAGCGTTGAGGAGGGCGGTACCGGGGAGCTGTTTTTT. Translating gives CSVEEGGTGELFF.

This clonotype was detected only a few times. The gene calls are TRBV20-1 and TRBJ2-7; 7 bases line up with TRBD2. CDR3 length: 13 amino acids. Germline V lookup: CDR1 DFQATT, CDR2 SNEGSKA (reference sequence). The trim removed 4 bases at V and 2 bases at J, leaving 5 bases unmatched. The CDR3 is CSANLAATYEQYF. The CDR3 DNA reads as TGCAGTGCTAATCTAGCGGCTACCTACGAGCAGTACTTC.

Concerning this clonotype: A much larger clone sits a single nucleotide away, making a read error possible. The V gene is TRBV20-1, the J gene TRBJ2-7, with 8 positions matching TRBD2. V was clipped by 3 bases and J by 2 bases; unmatched bases: 9. CDR1 is DFQATT, CDR2 SNEGSKA, per germline (reference sequence). The length of the CDR3 is 15 residues. For the CDR3, the DNA is TGCAGTGCTAGTCAACCCATCGGGGGGGCCTACGAGCAGTACTTC. Translated: CSASQPIGGAYEQYF.